Listed here are 25 T cell receptor beta chains from one sample, sequenced in a study of T cell responses to AZD1222 COVID-19 vaccine. The assay was immunoSEQ multiplex PCR, and TCRdb's table has in-frame clones only and misses some. This sample has 100,000 or so clones, with 90% found just once. The sequences come from peripheral blood, collected on day 0 of AZD1222 vaccination. The receptors stem from an adult in good health.

This clone was counted between two and nine times. The gene calls are TRBV4-1 and TRBJ1-1; 10 bases map to TRBD1. Germline V gene sequence: CDR1 MGHRA, CDR2 YSYEKL. The CDR3 loop spans 14 amino acids. Trimming at V came to 5 bases and at J to 7 bases, leaving 7 bases not matched to a gene. The CDR3 loop is CASSTGQGVGEAFF. As DNA, the CDR3 is TGCGCCAGCAGCACAGGACAGGGGGTCGGTGAAGCTTTCTTT.

This CDR3 is CASSEETATEAFF. In DNA, the CDR3 is TGTGCCAGCAGTGAAGAGACGGCGACTGAAGCTTTCTTT. This sequence joins TRBV2 and TRBJ1-1; D call uncertain. Germline values: CDR1 SNHLY, CDR2 FYNNEI. Trimming cost V 1 base and J 5 bases, with 8 bases left between them. The CDR3 is 13 residues long.

The genes are TRBV20-1 and TRBJ1-2; D gene ambiguous. The CDR3 totals 12 residues. CDR1 and CDR2 from the germline V gene are DFQATT and SNEGSKA (reference sequence). The V and J ends lost 3 bases and 5 bases respectively, with 10 bases between them. The CDR3 coding sequence is TGCAGTGCTAGTTCGGTCCTTTATGGCTACACCTTC. It translates to CSASSVLYGYTF.

This chain links TRBV4-1 with TRBJ1-1; 11 bases fit TRBD1. Germline assignment: CDR1 MGHRA and CDR2 YSYEKL. The CDR3 spans 14 residues. V lost 6 bases to trimming and J lost 4 bases; unmatched junction nucleotides: 4. The CDR3: CASRWTGGGTEAFF. The CDR3 bases are TGCGCCAGCAGATGGACAGGGGGCGGCACTGAAGCTTTCTTT.

V gene TRBV11-2 combines with J gene TRBJ2-7; D gene uncertain. The CDR3 loop spans 15 amino acids. CDR1 and CDR2 from the germline V gene are SGHAT and FQNNGV. Trimming pared 2 bases from V and 0 bases from J, leaving 11 bases between. The CDR3 nucleotides read TGTGCCAGCAGCTTATATTCCCCAGCCTCCTACGAGCAGTACTTC. Translated, it gives CASSLYSPASYEQYF. Together with reference TRBV11-2 and TRBJ2-7, the CDR3 gives the full variable domain: EAGVAQSPRYKIIEKRQSVAFWCNPISGHATLYWYQQILGQGPKLLIQFQNNGVVDDSQLPKDRFSAERLKGVDSTLKIQPAKLEDSAVYLCASSLYSPASYEQYFGPGTRLTVT.

This clone showed up just once. J is TRBJ1-2 and V is TRBV3-1 (or the pseudogene TRBV3-2), with D possibly TRBD1 on 5 matching bases. Per germline, CDR1 LGHDT and CDR2 YNNKEL (reference sequence). Deletions cut 0 bases from V and 6 bases from J, with 11 bases between. CDR3 length equals 14 residues. CDR3 sequence reads: CASSQDPQGHGYTF. In nucleotides, the CDR3 is TGTGCCAGCAGCCAAGATCCCCAGGGCCATGGCTACACCTTC.

The V gene is TRBV11-2, the J gene TRBJ2-4; perhaps TRBD2 as D (5 bases). Germline CDR1 and CDR2: SGHAT and FQNNGV. With 3 bases removed from V and 7 bases from J, the gap between germline ends came to 10 bases. The CDR3 totals 13 residues. The chain's CDR3 is CASSFNWRNIQYF. The CDR3 region has the DNA TGTGCCAGCAGCTTCAACTGGAGGAACATTCAGTACTTC.

The V and J genes are TRBV5-1 and TRBJ2-5, with 13 bases identical to TRBD2. Germline-derived CDR1 and CDR2 are SGHRS and YFSETQ. CDR3 length: 16 amino acids. V shed 0 bases, J shed 5 bases, and the junction held 4 bases outside the gene matches. The CDR3 region has the DNA TGCGCCAGCAGCTTGGGACTAGCGGGGGGTTTTGAGACCCAGTACTTC. Translated: CASSLGLAGGFETQYF. Full variable domain (remainder filled in from reference TRBV5-1 and TRBJ2-5): KAGVTQTPRYLIKTRGQQVTLSCSPISGHRSVSWYQQTPGQGLQFLFEYFSETQRNKGNFPGRFSGRQFSNSRSEMNVSTLELGDSALYLCASSLGLAGGFETQYFGPGTRLLVL.

The chain joins TRBV3-1 (or the pseudogene TRBV3-2) to TRBJ1-2; TRBD1 matches at 9 bases. V lost 0 bases and J lost 4; bases outside the gene matches: 9. Germline V gene lookup returns CDR1 LGHDT and CDR2 YNNKEL (reference sequence). The CDR3 contains 17 residues. DNA of the CDR3: TGTGCCAGCAGCCAAGAAGGTTTGGACAGGGGCGGCTATGGCTACACCTTC. Protein sequence: CASSQEGLDRGGYGYTF.

V is TRBV19 and J is TRBJ2-1; D is perhaps TRBD1 (7 bases). CDR1 is LNHDA, CDR2 SQIVND, per germline (reference sequence). V shed 0 bases and J shed 8 bases, with 20 bases lying between them. The CDR3 totals 17 residues. CDR3 coding DNA: TGTGCCAGTAGTATAGATCTCGTAGACAGGGACTTGGATGAGCAGTTCTTC. Its protein is CASSIDLVDRDLDEQFF.

CDR3 sequence: CASSPNRDTEGYTF. The DNA for the CDR3 is TGTGCCAGCAGTCCAAACCGGGACACGGAAGGCTACACCTTC. V and J are TRBV6-5 and TRBJ1-2, with D maybe TRBD1 (6 bases). Per the germline V gene, CDR1 is MNHEY and CDR2 is SVGAGI. With 5 bases removed from V and 8 bases from J, the gap between germline ends came to 18 bases. CDR3 size: 14 residues.

This sequence joins TRBV5-5 and TRBJ2-7; 7 nucleotides match TRBD2. V lost 0 bases, J lost 2 bases, and 8 bases stayed unmatched. The CDR3 has 16 residues. The germline V gene has CDR1 SGHKS and CDR2 YYEKEE (reference sequence). The CDR3: CASSLAPGTNAYEQYF. The DNA for the CDR3 is TGTGCCAGCAGCTTGGCCCCCGGGACTAACGCCTACGAGCAGTACTTC.

CDR3 nucleotides: TGTGCCAGCAGCTTGGTGGATTCCTACGAGCAGTACTTC. It translates to CASSLVDSYEQYF. This chain joins TRBV5-6 and TRBJ2-7, with D hard to call. V was cut by 0 bases and J by 1 base, with 5 bases left in between. The V gene's germline CDR1 is SGHDT and CDR2 YYEEEE. This CDR3 has 13 amino acids.

J is TRBJ2-7 and V is TRBV5-1; D remains ambiguous. Germline values: CDR1 SGHRS, CDR2 YFSETQ. V lost 1 base and J lost 6, with 14 bases in between. This CDR3 region has 14 residues. CDR3 sequence reads: CASSLSYGSGEQYF. The DNA for the CDR3 is TGCGCCAGCAGCTTGTCGTATGGGTCTGGCGAGCAGTACTTC.

The V and J genes are TRBV5-1 and TRBJ2-5, with 9 bases aligning to TRBD2. The length of the CDR3 is 16 residues. Germline CDR1 SGHRS, CDR2 YFSETQ. Trimming removed 0 bases from V and 2 bases from J; junction bases left unmatched: 5. As DNA, the CDR3 is TGCGCCAGCAGCTTGGTCCTAGCGGGGCCTCAAGAGACCCAGTACTTC. This encodes CASSLVLAGPQETQYF. Looking up the rest from reference TRBV5-1 and TRBJ2-5 gives the full variable domain: KAGVTQTPRYLIKTRGQQVTLSCSPISGHRSVSWYQQTPGQGLQFLFEYFSETQRNKGNFPGRFSGRQFSNSRSEMNVSTLELGDSALYLCASSLVLAGPQETQYFGPGTRLLVL.

V and J are TRBV6-5 and TRBJ2-1; TRBD2 matches 9 bases. CDR3 size: 13 residues. The V and J ends lost 6 bases and 8 bases, in that order; junction bases with no gene match: 5. Germline-derived CDR1 and CDR2 are MNHEY and SVGAGI. The CDR3 DNA reads as TGTGCCAGCAGCCAGCGGGGGGTCGATGAGCAGTTCTTC. Protein sequence: CASSQRGVDEQFF.

This sequence joins TRBV18 and TRBJ2-2; D remains unclear. The CDR3 contains 16 residues. Per germline, CDR1 KGHSH and CDR2 LQKENI. The V gene lost 0 bases and the J gene lost 0 bases, with 8 bases spanning the gap. CDR3: CASSPPVGPNTGELFF. The DNA for the CDR3 is TGTGCCAGCTCACCACCAGTCGGACCGAACACCGGGGAGCTGTTTTTT.

The CDR3: CASSLGEGRGEKLFF. The CDR3 DNA reads TGTGCCAGCAGCTTGGGTGAGGGGCGGGGAGAAAAACTGTTTTTT. J is TRBJ1-4 and V is TRBV7-6; perhaps TRBD1 as D (5 bases). Germline V lookup: CDR1 SGHVS, CDR2 FNYEAQ. Trimming cost V 3 bases and J 8 bases, with 16 bases left between them. The CDR3 contains 15 residues.

The chain couples TRBV10-3 to TRBJ2-7; tentatively, D is TRBD1 or TRBD2 (7 bases each). The V gene's germline CDR1 is ENHRY and CDR2 SYGVKD. The CDR3 loop spans 15 amino acids. CDR3 DNA sequence: TGTGCGGTATCCGGGGTGACTAGCAGGGGGTACGAGCAGTACTTC. As protein: CAVSGVTSRGYEQYF.

This clone has a single count. The chain employs TRBV30 and TRBJ2-7; 10 bases are shared with TRBD2. The CDR3 runs 14 residues. Germline V CDR1 and CDR2: GTSNPN, SVGIG (reference sequence). V shed 2 bases and J 6 bases; nucleotides not matched to a gene: 7. Written as DNA, the CDR3 is TGTGCCTGGAGTCTATACAGCGGGGGGGGCGAGCAGTACTTC. Protein product: CAWSLYSGGGEQYF.

V gene TRBV9 combines with J gene TRBJ2-7; D not certain. Trimming took 4 bases from V and 4 from J, leaving 12 bases between them. The V gene's germline CDR1 is SGDLS and CDR2 YYNGEE. There are 13 residues in the CDR3. CDR3 sequence: CASSSRVGYEQYF. The CDR3 nucleotides are TGTGCCAGCAGCTCCCGGGTTGGGTACGAGCAGTACTTC.

This clone showed up just a few times. This rearrangement joins TRBV10-3 to TRBJ2-2; 7 bases fit TRBD1. J was trimmed by 5 bases and V by 10 bases; bases with no gene match: 10. The CDR3 loop spans 14 amino acids. From germline, CDR1 is ENHRY and CDR2 SYGVKD. For the CDR3, the DNA is TGTGCCACCGAGGGACAGCTTCTTACCGGGGAGCTGTTTTTT. This encodes CATEGQLLTGELFF.

The rearrangement uses TRBV12-5 and TRBJ1-5, with D tentatively TRBD1 (5 bases). The CDR3 loop spans 18 amino acids. V shed 3 bases and J shed 4 bases, with 22 bases lying between them. CDR1 and CDR2 from the germline V gene are LGHNT and FRNRAP. The CDR3 protein is CASGFTLTGGGINQPQHF. The DNA for the CDR3 is TGTGCTAGTGGTTTTACCCTGACCGGGGGGGGGATAAATCAGCCCCAGCATTTT.

The count of this clone is one. The J gene is TRBJ2-1, the V gene TRBV7-3, with no clear D. Deletions cut 5 bases from V and 7 bases from J, with 12 bases between. Germline CDR1 reads SGHTA; CDR2 reads FQGTGA. The CDR3 totals 13 residues. DNA for the CDR3: TGTGCCAGCAGCCCTGAATCGGGTAATGAGCAGTTCTTC. This gives the protein CASSPESGNEQFF.

This chain uses TRBV3-1 (or the pseudogene TRBV3-2) with TRBJ1-2, with 7 bases aligning to TRBD1. Trimming cost V 1 base and J 6 bases; bases outside gene matches: 8. The CDR3 is 15 amino acids. CDR1 is LGHDT and CDR2 is YNNKEL in the germline V gene (reference sequence). The DNA of the CDR3 is TGTGCCAGCAGCCAAGCCCTGAGGGGGCAAGATGGCTACACCTTC. This encodes CASSQALRGQDGYTF.